The 21 T cell receptor beta chains below were found in one sample sequenced in a study of blood T cell repertoires in COVID-19. This table comes from immunoSEQ multiplex PCR, and its TCRdb copy is limited to in-frame clones, with some not included. The sample contains some 64,000 clones, more than 75% of which appear only once. Sequencing input: peripheral blood. The receptor source for this set is a woman aged 60-75 years with acute or convalescent COVID-19.

There are a few counts of this clone. V usage is TRBV9 and J usage is TRBJ1-2; 7 bases line up with TRBD1. The CDR3 sequence is 15 residues long. CDR1 and CDR2 (germline): SGDLS, YYNGEE. J lost 8 bases, V lost 4 bases, and 14 bases had no gene match. CDR3 amino acids: CASSSNRQGLRGYTF. The CDR3 DNA reads as TGTGCCAGCAGCTCTAATAGACAGGGTTTAAGGGGCTACACCTTC. The complete variable domain, with remaining parts taken from reference TRBV9 and TRBJ1-2, reads DSGVTQTPKHLITATGQRVTLRCSPRSGDLSVYWYQQSLDQGLQFLIQYYNGEERAKGNILERFSAQQFPDLHSELNLSSLELGDSALYFCASSSNRQGLRGYTFGSGTRLTVV.

The rearrangement uses TRBV5-1 and TRBJ1-1; D gene uncertain. CDR3 length: 14 residues. Germline-derived CDR1 and CDR2 are SGHRS and YFSETQ. V was shortened by 0 bases and J by 2 bases, with 8 bases between the two germline ends. The CDR3 DNA reads as TGCGCCAGCAGCTTGGATGGCAGAAACACTGAAGCTTTCTTT. Amino acids: CASSLDGRNTEAFF.

This clone was detected ten times or more. This chain links TRBV4-2 with TRBJ1-3; perhaps TRBD1 as D (6 bases). The V gene's germline CDR1 is LGHNA and CDR2 YNFKEQ. The CDR3 runs to 15 residues. Trimming left V 2 bases short and J 4 bases short, with 12 bases between. The CDR3 sequence is CASSQLEGGGNTIYF. In DNA form, the CDR3 reads TGTGCCAGCAGCCAACTGGAGGGGGGGGGAAACACCATATATTTT.

This sequence joins TRBV7-9 and TRBJ1-1; no definite D call. The CDR3 sequence is 12 residues long. Trimming took off 3 bases at V and 7 bases at J, with 9 bases between the two ends. CDR1 is SEHNR and CDR2 is FQNEAQ in the germline V gene (reference sequence). The CDR3 loop reads CASSLVGFEAFF. The CDR3 DNA follows: TGTGCCAGCAGCTTGGTTGGCTTTGAAGCTTTCTTT.

This clone appeared a single time. The gene calls are TRBV5-1 and TRBJ1-3, with 9 bases fitting TRBD1. Unmatched junction bases numbered 11, after V lost 3 bases and J lost 4 bases. The length of the CDR3 is 17 residues. Germline V lookup: CDR1 SGHRS, CDR2 YFSETQ. The CDR3 nucleotides are TGCGCCAGCAGCTACTCCGGGACAGGGATGGGCGGAAACACCATATATTTT. This gives the protein CASSYSGTGMGGNTIYF.

This sequence joins TRBV25-1 and TRBJ2-3; tentative D call: TRBD2 (5 bases). Trimming cost V 4 bases and J 0 bases, with 11 bases left between them. The CDR3 is 15 residues long. CDR1 and CDR2 from the germline V gene are MGHDK and SYGVNS. This CDR3 is CASSAGVLSTDTQYF. CDR3 in DNA: TGTGCCAGCAGTGCCGGGGTGTTGAGCACAGATACGCAGTATTTT.

V usage is TRBV7-2 and J usage is TRBJ1-2; 7 bases are shared with TRBD1. CDR1 is SGHTA and CDR2 is FQGNSA in the germline V gene. V shed 5 bases and J 5 bases; nucleotides not matched to a gene: 5. CDR3 length: 13 amino acids. The CDR3 coding sequence is TGTGCCAGCAGCCTACCCAGGGGGTATGGCTACACCTTC. This gives the protein CASSLPRGYGYTF.

The genes are TRBV12-3 or TRBV12-4 and TRBJ1-5; unclear D gene. V was pared by 3 bases and J by 7 bases, with 10 bases between. CDR3 length: 13 amino acids. CDR3 sequence reads: CASSFVGAQPQHF. The CDR3 DNA follows: TGTGCCAGCAGTTTCGTGGGCGCCCAGCCCCAGCATTTT.

This clone occurred a few times. The rearrangement joins TRBV15 to TRBJ1-5, with TRBD1 matching over 8 bases. J was trimmed by 6 bases and V by 1 base; bases with no gene match: 2. This CDR3 comprises 14 residues. The germline V gene has CDR1 LNHNV and CDR2 YYDKDF (reference sequence). CDR3 amino acids: CATSRGTGTQPQHF. The CDR3 bases are TGTGCCACCAGCAGAGGGACAGGGACTCAGCCCCAGCATTTT.

The V and J genes are TRBV28 and TRBJ1-1, with D unresolved. This CDR3 has 14 amino acids. Germline V gene lookup returns CDR1 MDHEN and CDR2 SYDVKM. V lost 1 base, J lost 6 bases, and 12 bases lay in between. CDR3 amino acids: CASSLSGLRSEAFF. The CDR3 DNA reads as TGTGCCAGCAGTTTATCCGGGTTGAGGTCTGAAGCTTTCTTT.

In its sample, this clone was seen once. The gene calls are TRBV7-2 and TRBJ1-2; no definite D call. The CDR3 has 13 residues. From germline, CDR1 is SGHTA and CDR2 FQGNSA. With 4 bases removed from V and 8 bases from J, the gap between germline ends came to 14 bases. CDR3 DNA sequence: TGTGCCAGCAGCTATCGGGTGTCCGGGGGCTACACCTTC. Its translation: CASSYRVSGGYTF.

The CDR3 DNA is TGCGCCAGCAGGGATTTCCCGGGTTATGAGACCCAGTACTTC. This gives the protein CASRDFPGYETQYF. The rearrangement uses TRBV10-2 and TRBJ2-5; no definite D call. The CDR3 extends over 14 amino acids. The germline V gene encodes CDR1 WSHSY and CDR2 SAAADI. Trimming took 6 bases from V and 5 from J, leaving 16 bases between them.

The chain uses TRBV5-4 and TRBJ2-7; weak D call: TRBD1 (6 bases). The CDR3 runs 13 residues. The V gene's germline CDR1 is SGHNT and CDR2 YYREEE (reference sequence). V lost 0 bases and J lost 4, with 8 bases in between. Here the CDR3 DNA reads TGTGCCAGCAGCTTGGACAGGGTATACGAGCAGTACTTC. It translates to CASSLDRVYEQYF.

V and J are TRBV13 and TRBJ1-1, with 8 bases matching TRBD1. The CDR3 has 13 amino acids. V shed 5 bases, J shed 11 bases, and the junction held 10 bases outside the gene matches. Germline values: CDR1 PRHDT, CDR2 FYEKMQ (reference sequence). CDR3 sequence: CASSLLGQDFAFF. The CDR3 DNA reads TGTGCCAGCAGCCTCTTGGGACAGGACTTTGCTTTCTTT.

V is TRBV13 and J is TRBJ1-2; D might be TRBD1 (5 bases). This CDR3 has 14 amino acids. Trimming took 4 bases from V and 4 from J, leaving 13 bases between them. Germline V gives CDR1 PRHDT, CDR2 FYEKMQ (reference sequence). This CDR3 is CASSSFDSSYGYTF. CDR3 sequence (DNA): TGTGCCAGCAGCTCATTTGACAGCTCCTATGGCTACACCTTC.

The rearrangement joins TRBV7-8 to TRBJ2-7; TRBD1 agrees at 7 bases. Per the germline V gene, CDR1 is SGHVS and CDR2 is FQNEAQ. The trim removed 5 bases at V and 3 bases at J, leaving 10 bases unmatched. This CDR3 is 15 amino acids long. The CDR3 loop reads CASSDDRARVYEQYF. The CDR3 DNA follows: TGTGCCAGCAGCGATGACAGGGCCCGCGTCTACGAGCAGTACTTC.

This chain joins TRBV6-6 and TRBJ1-1, with unresolved D. The germline gives CDR1 MNHNY, CDR2 SVGAGI (reference sequence). The CDR3 is 13 residues long. Trimming left V 8 bases short and J 8 bases short, with 18 bases between. The CDR3: CASAFYLNAEAFF. The CDR3 region has the DNA TGTGCCAGCGCCTTCTACCTGAACGCGGAAGCTTTCTTT.

This clone was counted at least ten times. The chain employs TRBV9 and TRBJ1-1; D remains unclear. The V gene's germline CDR1 is SGDLS and CDR2 YYNGEE. V dropped 8 bases and J dropped 0 bases, with 17 bases sitting between them. The CDR3 has 15 amino acids. The CDR3 sequence: CASSRAIGVNTEAFF. The CDR3 DNA reads TGTGCCAGTAGCCGGGCAATCGGGGTGAACACTGAAGCTTTCTTT.

In DNA form, the CDR3 reads TGTGCCAGCAGCTTGCGGGAAGAGGAGACCCAGTACTTC. Translating gives CASSLREEETQYF. The chain links TRBV5-6 to TRBJ2-5, with a weak D call TRBD2 (5 bases). The CDR3 runs to 13 residues. V lost 1 base, J lost 5 bases, and 9 bases lay in between. Germline V CDR1 and CDR2: SGHDT, YYEEEE.

This clone is deemed large. The rearrangement joins TRBV13 to TRBJ1-5, with D uncertain. Per the germline V gene, CDR1 is PRHDT and CDR2 is FYEKMQ (reference sequence). CDR3 length: 14 residues. V shed 5 bases and J shed 5 bases, with 13 bases lying between them. The DNA for the CDR3 is TGTGCCAGCAGCCGAAGGGAGGAAGATCAGCCCCAGCATTTT. Translating it yields CASSRREEDQPQHF.

The rearrangement links TRBV9 to TRBJ2-7, with 7 nucleotides matching TRBD1. Germline trimming cut 0 bases from V and 4 bases from J; bases unmatched to any gene: 10. Germline assignment: CDR1 SGDLS and CDR2 YYNGEE. CDR3 size: 16 residues. The CDR3 coding sequence is TGTGCCAGCAGCGTAGGAGGGGACAGTTGGCGGTACGAGCAGTACTTC. Translated, it gives CASSVGGDSWRYEQYF.